This is a list of T cell receptor beta chains from one sample in a study of identical twins. TCRdb reprocessed the 5' RACE reads via MiXCR and lists one record per CDR3 protein. This sample yields some 1,700,000 distinct CDR3 sequences, of which more than 30% are seen a single time; more than 0.25% belongs to the top ten. The sequencing sample was made of cord blood. The receptors were sampled from a newborn girl in good health. Each CDR3 is given without its conserved first and last residue. A row's size may be missing; if present it is once, few, many or a size class.

TRBV30	NA	TRBJ1-6	AWSGQGASPLH
TRBV11-2	NA	TRBJ2-3	ASSPSYRATDTQY
TRBV10-3	NA	TRBJ2-5	AISGTAGQYQETQY
TRBV24-1	NA	TRBJ1-2	ATSDGTGFYGYT
TRBV7-9	few	TRBJ2-1	ASSLRLGGPDNEQF
TRBV4-2	few	TRBJ1-1	ASTSGWGSDIWNTEAF
TRBV20-1	few	TRBJ2-7	SAAPSWRGPSRDEQY
TRBV7-9	few	TRBJ1-1	ASSWVDRSTEAF
TRBV5-1	few	TRBJ1-2	ASILGDTNYGYT
TRBV6-1	NA	TRBJ2-7	ASSERGGGRGNEQY
TRBV3-1	few	TRBJ2-7	ASSQDQGVYHYEQY
TRBV12-3/TRBV12-4	NA	NA	ASSFGLSRTGGSYNEQY
TRBV12-3/TRBV12-4	NA	TRBJ1-1	ASSRSDRLWAGAF
TRBV27	few	TRBJ1-4	ASSYKNRGPTNEKLF
TRBV7-6	few	TRBJ2-7	ASSPFASSYEQY
TRBV2	NA	TRBJ2-1	ASSAPAGVSINEQF
TRBV27	few	TRBJ2-1	ASSPRLAGGHYNEQF
TRBV20-1	NA	TRBJ1-6	SAPTGGYNSPLH
TRBV20-1	NA	TRBJ2-5	SAPGQGMETQY
TRBV6-1	NA	TRBJ2-3	ASIRHGLGGTDTQY
TRBV27	few	TRBJ1-5	ASSPLNKGSGQPQH
TRBV4-2	few	TRBJ2-3	ASSHFSGGSTRKDTQY
TRBV5-1	many	TRBJ2-7	ASSMDPAYEQY
TRBV13	few	TRBJ1-3	ASSLDSRAGNTIY
TRBV6-6	few	TRBJ2-7	ASSVPTSGGINEQY
TRBV15	few	TRBJ2-3	ATSRVVLGGSVDTQY
TRBV7-2	few	TRBJ2-7	ASSLARGFFYEQY
TRBV21-1	few	TRBJ2-3	ASSKDGAGLITDTQY
TRBV25-1	NA	TRBJ1-4	AGSDRQGTNEKLF
TRBV29-1	NA	NA	SVARGLGYNEQY
TRBV20-1	NA	TRBJ2-2	SRAGTSGELF